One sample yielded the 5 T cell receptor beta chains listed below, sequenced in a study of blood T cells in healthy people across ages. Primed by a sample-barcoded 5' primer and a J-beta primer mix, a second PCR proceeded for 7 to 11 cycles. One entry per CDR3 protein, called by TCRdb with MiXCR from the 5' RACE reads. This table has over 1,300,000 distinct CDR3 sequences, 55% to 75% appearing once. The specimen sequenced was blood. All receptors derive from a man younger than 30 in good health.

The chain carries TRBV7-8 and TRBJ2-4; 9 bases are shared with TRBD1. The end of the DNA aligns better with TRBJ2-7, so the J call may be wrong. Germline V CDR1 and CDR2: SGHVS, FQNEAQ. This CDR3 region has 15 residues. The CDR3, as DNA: TGTGCCAGCAGCTCCGGACAGGGGTTAGCCTACGAGCAGTACTTC. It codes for CASSSGQGLAYEQYF.

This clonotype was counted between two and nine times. The CDR3 DNA reads TGTGCCAGCAGTTACTCGGGTCTATATGGCTACACCTTC. Translated: CASSYSGLYGYTF. The chain employs TRBV6-5 and TRBJ1-2, with D unresolved. The CDR3 runs 13 residues. Trimming removed 0 bases from V and 5 bases from J, with 7 bases in between. In germline, CDR1 is MNHEY, CDR2 SVGAGI.

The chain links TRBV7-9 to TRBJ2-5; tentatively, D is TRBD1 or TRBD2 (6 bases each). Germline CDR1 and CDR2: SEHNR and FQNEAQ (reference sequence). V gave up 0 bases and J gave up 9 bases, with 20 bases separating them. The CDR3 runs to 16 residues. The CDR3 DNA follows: TGTGCCAGCAGCTTAGCAAGTATTACGGGGGCAGTAGCCCAGTACTTC. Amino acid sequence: CASSLASITGAVAQYF.

The CDR3 protein is CASRDRQGPWRNQPQHF. CDR3 bases: TGCGCCAGCAGAGACCGACAGGGCCCTTGGCGCAATCAGCCCCAGCATTTT. This chain uses TRBV10-2 with TRBJ1-5; TRBD1 matches at 7 bases. In germline, CDR1 is WSHSY, CDR2 SAAADI. With V trimmed by 6 bases and J by 2 bases, 13 bases remained unmatched. The CDR3 has 17 residues.

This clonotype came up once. CDR3 residues: CASNLRDGRNEQFF. CDR3 sequence (DNA): TGCGCCAGCAATCTTCGGGACGGACGCAATGAGCAGTTCTTC. The chain is built from TRBV5-1 and TRBJ2-1, with D perhaps being TRBD1 or TRBD2 (5 bases each). This CDR3 spans 14 amino acids. The germline V gene encodes CDR1 SGHRS and CDR2 YFSETQ. Trimming cost V 6 bases and J 6 bases, with 16 bases left between them.